The rows below give T cell receptor beta chains drawn from one sample of a study of CD8 T cell repertoires and HIV-1 epitope variants. Data came from immunoSEQ multiplex PCR; TCRdb stores just in-frame clones and leaves some out. The table shows 5,800 or so clones, with about 72% occurring only once. These receptors have no known antigen. Material for sequencing was cultured CD8+ T cells derived from PBMCs. Receptors were obtained from a male donor with HIV. CDR3s include the opening cysteine and the closing phenylalanine or tryptophan. A D gene is named only where the DNA matches it firmly. A row's size may be missing; if present it is once, few, many or a size class.

j_gene	d_gene	v_gene	abundance	CDR3nt	CDR3aa
TRBJ2-1	.	TRBV7-2	few	TGTGCCAGCAGCACTGTTCGGGAAACCAATGAGCAGTTCTTC	CASSTVRETNEQFF
TRBJ2-5	.	TRBV6-5	.	TGTGCCAGCAGCTCCGCCGGGATAGATCAAGAGACCCAGTACTTC	CASSSAGIDQETQYF
TRBJ1-1	.	TRBV2	.	TGTGCCAGTAAGAACCAAGGGACTGAAGCTTTCTTT	CASKNQGTEAFF
TRBJ1-2	.	TRBV7-9	few	TGTGCCAGCAGCTTCGGGGACACCTCCTATGGCTACACCTTC	CASSFGDTSYGYTF
TRBJ1-3	.	TRBV28	.	TGTGCCAGCAGTTCCGATTATCCCGGAGGCTCTGGAAACACCATATATTTT	CASSSDYPGGSGNTIYF
TRBJ2-5	TRBD2	TRBV5-1	.	TGCGCCAGCAGCCTTAGCGGGGCCCCACACTTC	CASSLSGAPHF
TRBJ2-3	.	TRBV6-1	.	TGTGCCATAGGGGATACGCAGTATTTT	CAIGDTQYF
TRBJ2-1	.	TRBV2	.	TGTGCCTCCAGAGCGGAGAACAGTGGTGAGCAGTTCTTC	CASRAENSGEQFF
TRBJ2-3	TRBD2	TRBV7-8	.	TGTGCCAGCAACGTGGAGCCGGGGACTAGCAGGACAGATACGCAGTATTTT	CASNVEPGTSRTDTQYF
TRBJ2-2	.	TRBV9	.	TGTGCCAGCAGCGTAGAGACGGGATTGGAGCTGTTTTTT	CASSVETGLELFF
TRBJ2-3	.	TRBV5-1	few	TGCGCCAGCAGCTTAGGACATCCTAGCACAGATACGCAGTATTTT	CASSLGHPSTDTQYF
TRBJ2-1	.	TRBV7-2	.	TGTGCCAGCAGCATAACACCGGACTCCTACAATGAGCAGTTCTTC	CASSITPDSYNEQFF
TRBJ2-5	.	TRBV7-9	.	TGTGCCAGCAGCTTAGAAATCAGGGGAAGTGGGACCCAGTACTTC	CASSLEIRGSGTQYF
TRBJ2-5	TRBD2	TRBV7-9	.	TGTGCCAGCAGCTCCCAGAGGAGCGGGAGGGCCGATGAGACCCAGTACTTC	CASSSQRSGRADETQYF
TRBJ2-3	.	TRBV2	.	TGTGCCAGCAGTGAATCTTTCTACAGGGATGCAGATACGCAGTATTTT	CASSESFYRDADTQYF
TRBJ1-4	.	TRBV7-9	few	TGTGCCAGCAGCCAGGGGTACAAAGTAGGAGATGAAAAACTGTTTTTT	CASSQGYKVGDEKLFF
TRBJ1-6	.	TRBV10-2	.	TGCGCCAGCAGTGAGGGGTCACCCCTCCACTTT	CASSEGSPLHF
TRBJ1-1	.	TRBV5-1	few	TGCGCCAGCAGCTTTGGGTGGGAGAACACTGAAGCTTTCTTT	CASSFGWENTEAFF
TRBJ1-4	.	TRBV28	few	TGTGCCAGCACGGACGGAGCAACTAATGAAAAACTGTTTTTT	CASTDGATNEKLFF
TRBJ2-7	.	TRBV6-6	.	TGTGCCAGCAGTTACTCGCCAGGGTTAGACTACGAGCAGTACTTC	CASSYSPGLDYEQYF
TRBJ1-2	TRBD1	TRBV29-1	once	TGCAGCGTTGGTGGACAGGGGATCAAGGGCTACACCTTC	CSVGGQGIKGYTF
TRBJ2-1	TRBD1	TRBV7-3	.	TGTGCCAGCAGCCCGGGACAGGGGTACAATGAGCAGTTCTTC	CASSPGQGYNEQFF
TRBJ1-1	TRBD1	TRBV30	.	TGTGCCTGGGAGACAGGGCGTCCTATGAACACTGAAGCTTTCTTT	CAWETGRPMNTEAFF
TRBJ2-1	.	TRBV5-8	.	TGTGCCAGCAGCTTGGGGGACGTTTACAATGAGCAGTTCTTC	CASSLGDVYNEQFF
TRBJ1-1	.	TRBV19	.	TGTGCCAGTAGTGCTAGCCAAACAGCAGCCACTGAAGCTTTCTTT	CASSASQTAATEAFF
TRBJ2-6	TRBD1	TRBV9	few	TGTGCCAGCAGCATAGGACAGGGAATCTCTGGGGCCAACGTCCTGACTTTC	CASSIGQGISGANVLTF
TRBJ2-7	.	TRBV7-9	.	TGTGCCAGCAGCCCCCCTGGGCAAGGCTACGAGCAGTACTTC	CASSPPGQGYEQYF
TRBJ2-3	.	TRBV5-1	once	TGCGCCAGCAGCTCAGCGGACACAGATACGCAGTATTTT	CASSSADTDTQYF
TRBJ1-2	.	TRBV7-6	once	TGTGCCAGCAGCTTAGGGGGACCAGGGAACTATGGCTACACCTTC	CASSLGGPGNYGYTF
TRBJ1-6	TRBD1	TRBV2	.	TGTGCCAGCACCTGGGGCCCAGGGGGAGAAAGTTCACCCCTCCACTTT	CASTWGPGGESSPLHF
TRBJ2-7	TRBD2	TRBV6-5	.	TGTGCCAGCAGTGAGACTAGCGGTACCTACGAGCAGTACTTC	CASSETSGTYEQYF
TRBJ2-7	.	TRBV19	.	TGTGCCAGTAGTACGGGACAATTTTCCAACGAGCAGTACTTC	CASSTGQFSNEQYF
TRBJ2-3	.	TRBV28	.	TGTGCCAGCAGTTTAAGTGGTTTTGGCACAGATACGCAGTATTTT	CASSLSGFGTDTQYF
TRBJ2-5	TRBD2	TRBV7-2	few	TGTGCCAGCAGCTCCGGCGGGGGGGTCCAAGAGACCCAGTACTTC	CASSSGGGVQETQYF
TRBJ2-1	TRBD2	TRBV10-3	.	TGTGCCATCAGTGAGTCGGGACTAGCGAGTCCCAATGAGCAGTTCTTC	CAISESGLASPNEQFF
TRBJ1-2	.	TRBV4-1	.	TGCGCCAGCAGTCACAGCGACGGGGGTAACTATGGCTACACCTTC	CASSHSDGGNYGYTF
TRBJ2-6	.	TRBV15	.	TGTGCCACCAGCAGAGATCGCGGCTCTGGGGCCAACGTCCTGACTTTC	CATSRDRGSGANVLTF
TRBJ1-6	.	TRBV13	.	TGTGCCAGCAGCTTTAGTACCCCAGGACCACTCCACTTT	CASSFSTPGPLHF
TRBJ2-2	.	TRBV9	.	TGTGCCAGCAGCCTTCCGACTCAGAACACCGGGGAGCTGTTTTTT	CASSLPTQNTGELFF
TRBJ2-7	TRBD2	TRBV10-1	few	TGCGCCAGCAGTGAACTAGCGGGAGTCTCCTACGAGCAGTACTTC	CASSELAGVSYEQYF
TRBJ2-5	.	TRBV7-9	.	TGTGCCAGCAGCCACCCGGGATTCCAAGAGACCCAGTACTTC	CASSHPGFQETQYF
TRBJ2-5	.	TRBV28	.	TGTGCCAGCAGTTTGAGAGGGCAAGAGACCCAGTACTTC	CASSLRGQETQYF
TRBJ1-5	.	TRBV28	once	TGTGCCAGCAGTTTAGAGTACGGCAATCAGCCCCAGCATTTT	CASSLEYGNQPQHF
TRBJ1-2	TRBD1	TRBV7-2	.	TGTGCCAGCAGCCCCTTAGTCCGAACAGGGGAAGGCTACACCTTC	CASSPLVRTGEGYTF
TRBJ1-2	.	TRBV19	.	TGTGCCAGTAGTCCCGACCTCTATGGCTACACCTTC	CASSPDLYGYTF
TRBJ2-3	TRBD2	TRBV5-4	.	TGTGCCAGCAGCTTCGGGACTAGCGGGACAGATACGCAGTATTTT	CASSFGTSGTDTQYF
TRBJ2-3	TRBD1	TRBV18	.	TGTGCCAGCTCACCAAGACAGGGACGGAGCACAGATACGCAGTATTTT	CASSPRQGRSTDTQYF
TRBJ1-4	TRBD1	TRBV4-2	once	TGTGCCAGCAGCCAAATGAGACAGGGCAGGGCTAATGAAAAACTGTTTTTT	CASSQMRQGRANEKLFF
TRBJ2-2	.	TRBV4-3	once	TGCGCCAGCAGCCAAGATCGGCCTTACACCGGGGAGCTGTTTTTT	CASSQDRPYTGELFF
TRBJ2-5	.	TRBV27	once	TGTGCCAGCAGTTATGAGGGAGTGGGTGAGACCCAGTACTTC	CASSYEGVGETQYF
TRBJ2-1	.	TRBV7-6	once	TGTGCCAGCAGCTTAAGTGGGGGCCTAGCGGACCTAAGCTCCTACAATGAGCAGTTCTTC	CASSLSGGLADLSSYNEQFF